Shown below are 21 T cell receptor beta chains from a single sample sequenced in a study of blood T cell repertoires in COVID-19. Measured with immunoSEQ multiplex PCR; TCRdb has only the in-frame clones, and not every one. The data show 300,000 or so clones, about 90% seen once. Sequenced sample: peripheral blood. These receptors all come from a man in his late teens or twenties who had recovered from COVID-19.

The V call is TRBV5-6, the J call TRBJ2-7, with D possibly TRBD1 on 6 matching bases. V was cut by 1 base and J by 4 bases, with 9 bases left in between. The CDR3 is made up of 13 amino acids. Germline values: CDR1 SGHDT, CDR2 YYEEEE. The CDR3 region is CASSLRQVYEQYF. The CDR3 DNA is TGTGCCAGCAGCTTGCGACAGGTATACGAGCAGTACTTC.

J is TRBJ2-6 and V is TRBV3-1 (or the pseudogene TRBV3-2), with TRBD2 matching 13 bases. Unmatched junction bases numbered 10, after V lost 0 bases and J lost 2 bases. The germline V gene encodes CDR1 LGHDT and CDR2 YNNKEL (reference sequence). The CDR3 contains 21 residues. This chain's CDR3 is CASSQDGWGLAGSPGANVLTF. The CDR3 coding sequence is TGTGCCAGCAGCCAAGATGGCTGGGGACTAGCGGGGAGCCCTGGGGCCAACGTCCTGACTTTC.

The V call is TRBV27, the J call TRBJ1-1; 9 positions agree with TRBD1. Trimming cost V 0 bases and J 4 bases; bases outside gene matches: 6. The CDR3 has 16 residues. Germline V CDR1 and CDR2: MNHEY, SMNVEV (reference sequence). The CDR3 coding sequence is TGTGCCAGCAGTTTATCGACAGGGGGGAGTGGCACTGAAGCTTTCTTT. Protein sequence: CASSLSTGGSGTEAFF.

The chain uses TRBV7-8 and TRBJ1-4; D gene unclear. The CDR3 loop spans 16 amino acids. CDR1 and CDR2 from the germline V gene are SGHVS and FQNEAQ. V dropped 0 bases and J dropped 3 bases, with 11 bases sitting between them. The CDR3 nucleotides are TGTGCCAGCAGCTTAGCGCGCAGGTCTCCTAATGAAAAACTGTTTTTT. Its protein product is CASSLARRSPNEKLFF.

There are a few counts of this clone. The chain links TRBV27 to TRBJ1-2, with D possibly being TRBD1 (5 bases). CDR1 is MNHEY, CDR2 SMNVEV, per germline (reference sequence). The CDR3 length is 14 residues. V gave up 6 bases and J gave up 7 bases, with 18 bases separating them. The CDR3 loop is CASSRGVPGRGYTF. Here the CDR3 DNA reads TGTGCCAGCAGCCGGGGGGTGCCTGGTCGTGGCTACACCTTC.

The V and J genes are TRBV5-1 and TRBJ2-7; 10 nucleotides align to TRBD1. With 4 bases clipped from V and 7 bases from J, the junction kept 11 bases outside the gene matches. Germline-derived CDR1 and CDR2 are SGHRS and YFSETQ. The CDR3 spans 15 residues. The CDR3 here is CASSPGTGAGYEQYF. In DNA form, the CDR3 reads TGCGCCAGCAGCCCCGGGACAGGGGCTGGGTATGAGCAGTACTTC.

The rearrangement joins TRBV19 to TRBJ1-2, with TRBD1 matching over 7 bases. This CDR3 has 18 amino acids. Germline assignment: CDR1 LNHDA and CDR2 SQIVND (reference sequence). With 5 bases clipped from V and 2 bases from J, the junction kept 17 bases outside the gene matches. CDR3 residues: CASSVTSGGTGENYGYTF. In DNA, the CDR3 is TGTGCCAGTAGTGTCACTTCAGGGGGAACAGGAGAAAACTATGGCTACACCTTC.

Written as DNA, the CDR3 is TGTGCCAGCAGTCCAACTCTGGGGACAGATTTTAACTATGGCTACACCTTC. It yields the protein CASSPTLGTDFNYGYTF. The chain links TRBV27 to TRBJ1-2, with 7 nucleotides matching TRBD1. The CDR3 has 17 residues. Germline V gives CDR1 MNHEY, CDR2 SMNVEV (reference sequence). Unmatched junction bases numbered 13, after V lost 5 bases and J lost 1 base.

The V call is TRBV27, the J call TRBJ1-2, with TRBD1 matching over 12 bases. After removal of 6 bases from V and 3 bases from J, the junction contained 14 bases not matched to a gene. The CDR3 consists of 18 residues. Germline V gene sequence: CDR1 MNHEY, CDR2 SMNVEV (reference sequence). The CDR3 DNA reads TGTGCCAGCAGAAGAACCCCCGGGACAGGGGGCTCGGACTATGGCTACACCTTC. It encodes CASRRTPGTGGSDYGYTF.

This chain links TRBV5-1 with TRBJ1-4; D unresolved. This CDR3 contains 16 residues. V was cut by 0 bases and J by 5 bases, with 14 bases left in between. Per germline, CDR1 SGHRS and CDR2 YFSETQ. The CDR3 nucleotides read TGCGCCAGCAGCTTGGACCAGACTTATAGAAATGAAAAACTGTTTTTT. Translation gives CASSLDQTYRNEKLFF.

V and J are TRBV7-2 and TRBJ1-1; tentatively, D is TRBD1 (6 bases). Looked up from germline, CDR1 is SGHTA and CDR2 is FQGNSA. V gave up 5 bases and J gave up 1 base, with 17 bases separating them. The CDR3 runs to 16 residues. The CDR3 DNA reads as TGTGCCAGCAGCAAAAACAGGGTTATCCGGAACACTGAAGCTTTCTTT. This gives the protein CASSKNRVIRNTEAFF.

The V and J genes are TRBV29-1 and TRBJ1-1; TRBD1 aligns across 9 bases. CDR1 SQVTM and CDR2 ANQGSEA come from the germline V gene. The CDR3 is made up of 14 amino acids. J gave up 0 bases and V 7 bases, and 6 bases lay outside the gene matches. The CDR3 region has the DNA TGCAGCGGGGGGACAGGGTCCATGAACACTGAAGCTTTCTTT. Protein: CSGGTGSMNTEAFF.

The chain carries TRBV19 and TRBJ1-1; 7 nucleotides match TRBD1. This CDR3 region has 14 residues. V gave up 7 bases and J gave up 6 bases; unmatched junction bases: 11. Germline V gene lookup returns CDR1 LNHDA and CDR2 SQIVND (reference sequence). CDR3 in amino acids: CASKLLEGAPEAFF. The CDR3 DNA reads TGTGCCAGTAAACTCTTGGAGGGGGCCCCTGAAGCTTTCTTT.

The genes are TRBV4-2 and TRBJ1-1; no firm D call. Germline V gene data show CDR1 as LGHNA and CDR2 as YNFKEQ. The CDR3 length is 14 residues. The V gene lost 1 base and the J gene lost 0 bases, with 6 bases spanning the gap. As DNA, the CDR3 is TGTGCCAGCAGCCAAGGGGCTCTGAACACTGAAGCTTTCTTT. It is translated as CASSQGALNTEAFF.

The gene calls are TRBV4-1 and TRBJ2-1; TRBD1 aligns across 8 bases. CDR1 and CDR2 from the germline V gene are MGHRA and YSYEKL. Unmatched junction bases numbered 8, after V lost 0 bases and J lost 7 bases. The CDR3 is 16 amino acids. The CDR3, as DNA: TGCGCCAGCAGCCAAGATTCCGGACAGGGTTGGAATGAGCAGTTCTTC. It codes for CASSQDSGQGWNEQFF.

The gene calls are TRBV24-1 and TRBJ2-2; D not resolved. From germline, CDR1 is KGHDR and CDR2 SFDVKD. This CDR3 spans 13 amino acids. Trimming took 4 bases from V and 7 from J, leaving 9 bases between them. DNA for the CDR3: TGTGCCACCAGTGACCCGAGAGGCGGGGAGCTGTTTTTT. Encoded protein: CATSDPRGGELFF.

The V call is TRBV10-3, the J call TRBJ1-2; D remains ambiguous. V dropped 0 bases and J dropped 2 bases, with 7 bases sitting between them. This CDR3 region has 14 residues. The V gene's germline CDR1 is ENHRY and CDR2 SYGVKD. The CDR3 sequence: CAISESSINYGYTF. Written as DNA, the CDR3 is TGTGCCATCAGTGAGTCGAGCATAAACTATGGCTACACCTTC.

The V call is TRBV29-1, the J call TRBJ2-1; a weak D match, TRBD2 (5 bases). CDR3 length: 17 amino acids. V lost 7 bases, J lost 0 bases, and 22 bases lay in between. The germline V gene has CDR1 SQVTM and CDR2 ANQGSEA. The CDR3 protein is CSADSSGGGSSYNEQFF. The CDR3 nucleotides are TGCAGCGCCGATTCCTCCGGAGGTGGGTCCTCCTACAATGAGCAGTTCTTC.

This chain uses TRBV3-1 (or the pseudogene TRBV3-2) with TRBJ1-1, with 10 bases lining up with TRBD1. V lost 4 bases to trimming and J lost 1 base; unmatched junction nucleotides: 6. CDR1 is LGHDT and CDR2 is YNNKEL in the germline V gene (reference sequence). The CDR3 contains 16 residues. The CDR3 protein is CASSLPGTGENTEAFF. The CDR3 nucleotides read TGTGCCAGCAGCCTCCCCGGGACAGGGGAGAACACTGAAGCTTTCTTT.

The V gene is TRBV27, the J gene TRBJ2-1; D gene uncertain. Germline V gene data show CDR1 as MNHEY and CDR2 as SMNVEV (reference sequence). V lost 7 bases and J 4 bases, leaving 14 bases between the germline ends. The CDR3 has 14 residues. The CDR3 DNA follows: TGTGCCAGCACCCAATCTCAAGCTTACAATGAGCAGTTCTTC. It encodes CASTQSQAYNEQFF.

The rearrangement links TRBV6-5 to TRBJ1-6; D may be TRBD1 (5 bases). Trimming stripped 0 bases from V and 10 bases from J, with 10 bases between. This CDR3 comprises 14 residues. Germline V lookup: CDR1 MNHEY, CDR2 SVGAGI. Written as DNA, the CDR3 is TGTGCCAGCAGTTACTCGACAGAAACCTCACCCCTCCACTTT. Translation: CASSYSTETSPLHF.